The T cell receptor (beta chain) under discussion was sequenced for a study of T cell repertoires in cytomegalovirus infection. Study results and caveats: Dominating the ex vivo response were TCR beta clonotypes that were CMV-specific and HLA-C-restricted.

In its sample, this clonotype was seen many times. Its antigen is undetermined. The ends were cut back, 5 bases at V and 1 base at J, with 8 bases in the middle. This CDR3 is 13 amino acids long. The germline gives CDR1 SGHVS, CDR2 FQNEAQ. TCRdb independently ran MiXCR on the reads; one entry per CDR3 protein. The sample lists approximately 500,000 distinct CDR3 sequences, around 30% occurring once. This chain connects TRBV7-8 to TRBJ1-1; D not certain. The TCR was taken from a human donor in good health (CMV status not recorded). Some clones in this sample may be carry-over from other donors' samples. Sequenced here: cultured PBMCs, sampled from culture after CMV antigen stimulation. This CDR3 is CASSIPWNTEAFF. The CDR3 bases are TGTGCCAGCAGCATTCCCTGGAACACTGAAGCTTTCTTT.